Below are 27 T cell receptor beta chains sequenced from a single sample in a study of spatial heterogeneity in lung cancer. Using its own MiXCR run on the 5' RACE reads, TCRdb lists one record per CDR3 protein. Found here are under 85,000 distinct CDR3 sequences, 7.5% to 9.5% of them singletons; the top ten hold 6.8%. Documented time point: sample taken at primary tumor resection. The specimen was PBMCs, collected at surgery. These receptors were taken from a male donor with early-stage non-small cell lung cancer.

The chain carries TRBV29-1 and TRBJ2-7, with 9 bases matching TRBD2. The V gene end was trimmed by 6 bases and the J gene end by 5 bases; junction bases not matched to a gene: 8. Germline V gene lookup returns CDR1 SQVTM and CDR2 ANQGSEA. CDR3 length: 13 amino acids. Written as DNA, the CDR3 is TGCAGCGTGGGGGTAGCGGGAGACAACGAGCAGTACTTC. Residues: CSVGVAGDNEQYF.

The chain combines TRBV7-2 with TRBJ2-5, with TRBD2 identical over 10 bases. CDR1 and CDR2 from the germline V gene are SGHTA and FQGNSA. This CDR3 is built from 16 residues. With 5 bases clipped from V and 5 bases from J, the junction kept 11 bases outside the gene matches. CDR3 sequence (DNA): TGTGCCAGCAGCCCTGGGGCTAGCGGGAGTGTCGAGACCCAGTACTTC. Its translation: CASSPGASGSVETQYF.

The sample holds a few counts of this clonotype. DNA of the CDR3: TGTGCCGGGGGGACTAGCGGGAGCGCAGATACGCAGTATTTT. It is translated as CAGGTSGSADTQYF. The chain joins TRBV2 to TRBJ2-3, with 14 bases that match TRBD2. The CDR3 is 14 amino acids. J was trimmed by 4 bases and V by 11 bases; bases with no gene match: 5. The germline V gene has CDR1 SNHLY and CDR2 FYNNEI.

The rearrangement uses TRBV7-2 and TRBJ2-5, with 12 bases that match TRBD2. V gave up 4 bases and J gave up 5 bases; unmatched junction bases: 5. This CDR3 comprises 15 residues. CDR1 is SGHTA, CDR2 FQGNSA, per germline. The CDR3 reads CASSSGTSGRETQYF. The CDR3 nucleotides are TGTGCCAGCAGCTCCGGGACTAGCGGGCGTGAGACCCAGTACTTC.

This clonotype has a count of ten or more. The chain has TRBV27 and TRBJ2-2; possible D gene TRBD2, 6 bases. V lost 8 bases and J 2 bases, leaving 21 bases between the germline ends. CDR1 and CDR2 from the germline V gene are MNHEY and SMNVEV (reference sequence). The CDR3 loop spans 17 amino acids. CDR3 sequence reads: CASSYTSSTSNTGELFF. CDR3 DNA sequence: TGTGCCAGCTCTTACACTAGCAGCACCTCAAACACCGGGGAGCTGTTTTTT.

This clonotype was seen repeatedly, ten times or more. The rearrangement joins TRBV2 to TRBJ2-7; TRBD2 might be the D (6 bases). Per the germline V gene, CDR1 is SNHLY and CDR2 is FYNNEI. The V gene lost 3 bases and the J gene lost 4 bases, with 10 bases spanning the gap. This CDR3 contains 13 residues. CDR3 protein: CASSDVGGYEQYF. In nucleotides, the CDR3 is TGTGCCAGCAGTGACGTTGGGGGGTACGAGCAGTACTTC.

This clonotype was seen many times. The rearrangement joins TRBV7-3 to TRBJ2-3; D unclear. The CDR3 has 13 residues. V gave up 5 bases and J gave up 9 bases, with 15 bases separating them. Germline values: CDR1 SGHTA, CDR2 FQGTGA. In DNA, the CDR3 is TGTGCCAGCAGCGAAGACTCTCTCCGGACGCAGTATTTT. Translated, it gives CASSEDSLRTQYF.

The table lists this clonotype with many counts. V is TRBV4-1 and J is TRBJ1-2, with D perhaps matching TRBD1 (6 bases). The CDR3 runs to 16 residues. The V and J ends lost 3 bases and 0 bases respectively, with 14 bases between them. Germline CDR1 is MGHRA and CDR2 is YSYEKL. This CDR3 is CASSQSVAGANYGYTF. In nucleotides, the CDR3 is TGCGCCAGCAGCCAGTCCGTGGCAGGGGCTAACTATGGCTACACCTTC.

The V gene is TRBV5-1, the J gene TRBJ2-1; D uncertain. From germline, CDR1 is SGHRS and CDR2 YFSETQ. Trimming took off 0 bases at V and 5 bases at J, with 12 bases between the two ends. The CDR3 has 15 residues. CDR3 loop: CASSLGKSDHNEQFF. The CDR3 nucleotides are TGCGCCAGCAGCTTGGGAAAATCGGACCACAATGAGCAGTTCTTC.

The V and J genes are TRBV2 and TRBJ2-1, with 13 bases fitting TRBD2. V gave up 9 bases and J gave up 6 bases; unmatched junction bases: 2. This CDR3 spans 13 amino acids. The germline CDR1 and CDR2 sequences are SNHLY and FYNNEI. The CDR3 sequence is CARGTSGVNEQFF. The CDR3 coding sequence is TGTGCCAGAGGGACTAGCGGGGTCAATGAGCAGTTCTTC.

In this sample, this clonotype turned up many times. The chain employs TRBV5-6 and TRBJ2-3; D may be TRBD1 or TRBD2 (5 bases each). The CDR3 sequence is 14 residues long. V was cut by 4 bases and J by 6 bases, with 15 bases left in between. Germline V CDR1 and CDR2: SGHDT, YYEEEE. The CDR3: CASSPGWDPDTQYF. CDR3 bases: TGTGCCAGCAGCCCGGGTTGGGACCCGGATACGCAGTATTTT.

This clonotype has at least ten counts. This rearrangement joins TRBV29-1 to TRBJ1-5; 9 bases line up with TRBD1. CDR3 length: 13 residues. Germline lookup yields CDR1 SQVTM and CDR2 ANQGSEA. V lost 4 bases and J lost 3; bases outside the gene matches: 1. The CDR3 nucleotides read TGCAGCGTTGGACAGGGGGTCAATCAGCCCCAGCATTTT. Its protein is CSVGQGVNQPQHF.

The chain links TRBV18 to TRBJ2-7; no clear D. V lost 1 base and J 3 bases, leaving 7 bases between the germline ends. CDR1 and CDR2 (germline): KGHSH, LQKENI. The CDR3 has 13 amino acids. The CDR3 nucleotides are TGTGCCAGCTCACCACTCGGATTCTACGAGCAGTACTTC. Amino acids: CASSPLGFYEQYF. Supplemented by reference TRBV18 and TRBJ2-7, the full variable domain reads NAGVMQNPRHLVRRRGQEARLRCSPMKGHSHVYWYRQLPEEGLKFMVYLQKENIIDESGMPKERFSAEFPKEGPSILRIQQVVRGDSAAYFCASSPLGFYEQYFGPGTRLTVT.

Many counts were recorded for this clonotype. This chain links TRBV19 with TRBJ1-5; no reliable D call. CDR1 and CDR2 (germline): LNHDA, SQIVND (reference sequence). V gave up 0 bases and J gave up 3 bases, with 0 bases separating them. CDR3 length equals 12 residues. The CDR3 reads CASSIDNQPQHF. The CDR3 DNA follows: TGTGCCAGTAGTATAGACAATCAGCCCCAGCATTTT.

This clonotype was found many times. V usage is TRBV5-1 and J usage is TRBJ2-1, with 7 bases aligning to TRBD2. Germline CDR1 reads SGHRS; CDR2 reads YFSETQ. The CDR3 has 14 residues. Trimming cost V 3 bases and J 6 bases; bases outside gene matches: 6. CDR3 protein: CASSWAGTINEQFF. The CDR3, as DNA: TGCGCCAGCAGCTGGGCGGGGACTATCAATGAGCAGTTCTTC.

This clonotype was seen many times. The CDR3 DNA follows: TGTGCCAGCAGCGGGGGGCTTAACACTGAAGCTTTCTTT. This gives the protein CASSGGLNTEAFF. The chain employs TRBV9 and TRBJ1-1, with D possibly being TRBD1 (6 bases). The V gene lost 3 bases and the J gene lost 2 bases, with 8 bases spanning the gap. The germline V gene encodes CDR1 SGDLS and CDR2 YYNGEE. This CDR3 is 13 amino acids long.

The rearrangement uses TRBV12-3 or TRBV12-4 and TRBJ2-3, with 8 bases matching TRBD2. The V segment lost 4 bases and the J segment 1 base; nucleotides outside the gene matches: 10. CDR3 length: 17 amino acids. The CDR3 DNA reads TGTGCCAGCAGTTCCCGCGGGAGGACCTTGGGCACAGATACGCAGTATTTT. Its protein product is CASSSRGRTLGTDTQYF.

This clonotype was recorded many times. This chain links TRBV27 with TRBJ2-4; tentative D call: TRBD2 (5 bases). Germline V lookup: CDR1 MNHEY, CDR2 SMNVEV (reference sequence). The V gene lost 6 bases and the J gene lost 6 bases, with 18 bases spanning the gap. The CDR3 spans 15 residues. Here the CDR3 reads CASSSLELAGNIQYF. The CDR3, as DNA: TGTGCCAGCAGCTCCCTAGAGCTAGCCGGAAACATTCAGTACTTC.

The chain recombines TRBV7-2 with TRBJ2-1; 7 bases are a match to TRBD2. CDR1 and CDR2 (germline): SGHTA, FQGNSA. This CDR3 comprises 16 residues. V lost 3 bases and J lost 0; bases outside the gene matches: 5. DNA of the CDR3: TGTGCCAGCAGCTTGAGCGGGGCTAGCTCCTACAATGAGCAGTTCTTC. This encodes CASSLSGASSYNEQFF. Full variable domain (missing parts from reference TRBV7-2 and TRBJ2-1): GAGVSQSPSNKVTEKGKDVELRCDPISGHTALYWYRQSLGQGLEFLIYFQGNSAPDKSGLPSDRFSAERTGGSVSTLTIQRTQQEDSAVYLCASSLSGASSYNEQFFGPGTRLTVL.

This clonotype was found many times. The J gene is TRBJ2-1, the V gene TRBV7-2, with 8 bases that match TRBD2. The CDR3 covers 13 residues. J was trimmed by 9 bases and V by 1 base; bases with no gene match: 2. Germline loops: CDR1 SGHTA, CDR2 FQGNSA. DNA for the CDR3: TGTGCCAGCAGCTTAGTAACTAGCGGTGAGCAGTTCTTC. Amino acids: CASSLVTSGEQFF.

This sequence joins TRBV20-1 and TRBJ1-5; unclear D gene. Germline CDR1 DFQATT, CDR2 SNEGSKA (reference sequence). V lost 0 bases and J lost 11, with 20 bases in between. This CDR3 has 15 residues. CDR3 sequence: CSARDLGGPQRAQHF. CDR3 DNA: TGCAGTGCTAGAGATCTGGGAGGACCTCAAAGAGCCCAGCATTTT.

This clonotype was detected a few times. The J gene is TRBJ1-2, the V gene TRBV5-1; possibly TRBD1 for D (5 bases). The V end lost 0 bases, the J end lost 4 bases, and 10 bases lay between the germline ends. Per germline, CDR1 SGHRS and CDR2 YFSETQ. CDR3 length: 14 residues. This chain's CDR3 is CASSLEQGTYGYTF. In DNA form, the CDR3 reads TGCGCCAGCAGCTTGGAGCAGGGTACCTATGGCTACACCTTC. Using reference TRBV5-1 and TRBJ1-2 for the parts outside the CDR3, the full variable domain is KAGVTQTPRYLIKTRGQQVTLSCSPISGHRSVSWYQQTPGQGLQFLFEYFSETQRNKGNFPGRFSGRQFSNSRSEMNVSTLELGDSALYLCASSLEQGTYGYTFGSGTRLTVV.

This chain links TRBV11-2 with TRBJ1-2; D call uncertain. The CDR3 runs 15 residues. CDR1 and CDR2 (germline): SGHAT, FQNNGV. The V gene lost 0 bases and the J gene lost 1 base, with 9 bases spanning the gap. This CDR3 reads CASSLEGSYNYGYTF. The CDR3 coding sequence is TGTGCCAGCAGCTTAGAAGGCAGTTATAACTATGGCTACACCTTC.

The V call is TRBV5-1, the J call TRBJ2-2; perhaps D is TRBD1 or TRBD2 (5 bases each). The V end lost 0 bases, the J end lost 5 bases, and 11 bases lay between the germline ends. Germline loops: CDR1 SGHRS, CDR2 YFSETQ. This CDR3 is built from 15 residues. CDR3 loop: CASSLEGPETGELFF. In nucleotides, the CDR3 is TGCGCCAGCAGCTTGGAGGGACCAGAAACCGGGGAGCTGTTTTTT.

This clonotype showed up many times. The V gene is TRBV20-1, the J gene TRBJ2-3, with 13 nucleotides matching TRBD2. This CDR3 is built from 17 residues. The germline V gene encodes CDR1 DFQATT and CDR2 SNEGSKA (reference sequence). V lost 1 base and J lost 2; bases outside the gene matches: 6. The CDR3 is CSARARGLAGITDTQYF. The CDR3 DNA follows: TGCAGTGCTAGAGCCCGGGGACTAGCGGGGATCACAGATACGCAGTATTTT.

This clonotype has a count of ten or more. V usage is TRBV7-2 and J usage is TRBJ2-3; D is possibly TRBD2 (5 bases). Trimming removed 7 bases at V and 5 bases at J, with 13 bases between. Germline CDR1 SGHTA, CDR2 FQGNSA. The CDR3 totals 13 residues. CDR3 residues: CASNTLAIDTQYF. The DNA of the CDR3 is TGTGCCAGCAACACCCTAGCTATAGATACGCAGTATTTT.

This clonotype was counted ten times or more. V usage is TRBV18 and J usage is TRBJ2-7, with D perhaps TRBD2 (5 bases). Germline CDR1 reads KGHSH; CDR2 reads LQKENI. Trimming cost V 0 bases and J 5 bases, with 17 bases left between them. This CDR3 comprises 16 residues. The CDR3 nucleotides are TGTGCCAGCTCACCACCCCCCCGAGGTGCGGGCGACGAGCAGTACTTC. This codes for CASSPPPRGAGDEQYF.